This is a list of T cell receptor beta chains from one sample in a study of hypomethylating agent response in myelodysplastic syndrome. The assay was immunoSEQ multiplex PCR, and TCRdb's table has in-frame clones only and misses some. The data contain approximately 9,300 clones, 83% of them singletons. Sequences were derived from bone marrow, sampled before or after starting hypomethylating agent treatment for myelodysplastic syndrome (not recorded which). The receptors originated from a human donor with myelodysplastic syndrome. Each CDR3 is given with its conserved first and last residue. D genes are given only for firm matches. Clone size appears in some rows only: once, few, many, or a class for an expanded clone.

v_gene,d_gene,j_gene,abundance,CDR3aa,CDR3nt
TRBV6-6,-,TRBJ2-7,-,CASSYSTGGSYEQYF,TGTGCCAGCAGTTACTCGACAGGAGGCTCCTACGAGCAGTACTTC
TRBV7-2,-,TRBJ2-3,-,CASTPGPQIGQYF,TGTGCCAGCACCCCGGGACCCCAGATAGGGCAGTATTTT
TRBV7-9,-,TRBJ2-7,few,CASSRGKYEQYF,TGTGCCAGCAGCCGAGGAAAGTACGAGCAGTACTTC
TRBV14,TRBD2,TRBJ2-2,-,CASSQNTLAGVLGGELFF,TGTGCCAGCAGCCAAAATACGCTAGCGGGAGTCCTGGGCGGGGAGCTGTTTTTT
TRBV5-5,-,TRBJ1-1,few,CASSLHGSTSQAFF,TGTGCCAGCAGCTTGCATGGTTCCACATCTCAAGCTTTCTTT
TRBV11-3,TRBD1,TRBJ2-1,-,CASSTRDRGLGEQFF,TGTGCCAGCAGCACCCGGGACAGGGGGCTAGGAGAGCAGTTCTTC
TRBV5-1,-,TRBJ2-5,once,CASSDRRDVKETQYF,TGCGCCAGCAGCGACCGCCGGGACGTAAAAGAGACCCAGTACTTC
TRBV19,-,TRBJ2-1,-,CASSMGGADEQFF,TGTGCCAGTAGTATGGGGGGGGCCGATGAGCAGTTCTTC
TRBV27,TRBD1,TRBJ1-2,-,CASRPNSGTGVRGYTF,TGTGCCAGCAGGCCGAACTCCGGGACAGGGGTAAGAGGCTACACCTTC
TRBV7-7,TRBD1,TRBJ2-7,-,CASSSSTGQGHHEQYF,TGTGCCAGCAGCTCGAGTACGGGACAGGGTCACCACGAGCAGTACTTC
TRBV7-2,TRBD1,TRBJ1-5,-,CASSLAAQGFSPQHF,TGTGCCAGCAGCTTAGCGGCACAGGGGTTCTCGCCCCAGCATTTT
TRBV5-1,-,TRBJ1-2,-,CASSLSRGVNYGYTF,TGCGCCAGCAGCTTGTCGAGGGGCGTTAACTATGGCTACACCTTC
TRBV30,-,TRBJ1-5,-,CAWSGPVDYSNQPQHF,TGTGCCTGGAGTGGGCCAGTAGACTATAGCAATCAGCCCCAGCATTTT
TRBV9,-,TRBJ2-1,-,CASSVYGTRNEQFF,TGTGCCAGCAGCGTATACGGGACTCGGAATGAGCAGTTCTTC
TRBV18,-,TRBJ2-7,once,CASSLSSYEQYF,TGTGCCAGCTCACTAAGCTCCTACGAGCAGTACTTC
TRBV30,-,TRBJ1-1,few,CAWTISPGTEAFF,TGTGCCTGGACCATCAGTCCGGGCACTGAAGCTTTCTTT
TRBV4-2,-,TRBJ1-4,-,CASSQTGPNEKLFF,TGTGCCAGCAGCCAAACGGGGCCTAATGAAAAACTGTTTTTT
TRBV6-4,-,TRBJ2-3,-,CAIHRSRTTDTQYF,TGTGCCATCCATCGCTCTCGTACCACAGATACGCAGTATTTT
TRBV11-2,-,TRBJ2-1,-,CASSQDVEQFF,TGTGCCAGCAGCCAAGATGTGGAGCAGTTCTTC
TRBV13,TRBD1,TRBJ1-5,-,CASNLVSPTGADQPQHF,TGTGCCAGCAACTTAGTGTCCCCGACAGGGGCGGATCAGCCCCAGCATTTT
TRBV5-4,-,TRBJ1-3,-,CASSLERQRTSGNTIYF,TGTGCCAGCAGCTTGGAAAGACAGCGCACCTCTGGAAACACCATATATTTT
TRBV9,-,TRBJ2-5,once,CASSVAVGGETQYF,TGTGCCAGCAGCGTAGCGGTAGGAGGGGAGACCCAGTACTTC
TRBV19,-,TRBJ1-6,few,CASTRSFRSPLHF,TGTGCCAGCACCAGGAGTTTCCGCTCACCCCTCCACTTT
TRBV2,-,TRBJ2-2,-,CASSALTANTGELFF,TGTGCCAGCAGTGCTCTGACAGCGAACACCGGGGAGCTGTTTTTT
TRBV5-1,TRBD2,TRBJ2-7,-,CASSPGGGRYEQYF,TGCGCCAGCAGCCCCGGCGGGGGGCGATACGAGCAGTACTTC
TRBV2,-,TRBJ1-1,-,CASTSWNGGAEAFF,TGTGCCAGCACCTCATGGAACGGAGGCGCTGAAGCTTTCTTT
TRBV4-1,TRBD2,TRBJ2-3,-,CASSQESERDTDTQYF,TGCGCCAGCAGCCAAGAGTCCGAGCGGGACACAGATACGCAGTATTTT
TRBV6-5,-,TRBJ2-7,-,CASSDPGTYEQYF,TGTGCCAGCAGTGACCCGGGCACCTACGAGCAGTACTTC
TRBV19,TRBD1,TRBJ1-5,-,CASSLGQGGQPQHF,TGTGCCAGTAGCCTGGGACAGGGGGGTCAGCCCCAGCATTTT
TRBV9,-,TRBJ1-4,few,CASSVGTTEKLFF,TGTGCCAGCAGCGTAGGGACAACTGAAAAACTGTTTTTT
TRBV28,TRBD1,TRBJ1-2,once,CASSQGTGGNYGYTF,TGTGCCAGCAGTCAAGGGACAGGGGGCAACTATGGCTACACCTTC
TRBV28,-,TRBJ2-7,-,CASYSNMVHEQYF,TGTGCCAGCTACTCGAACATGGTCCACGAGCAGTACTTC
TRBV19,TRBD1,TRBJ2-1,-,CASRSGTARSDEQFF,TGTGCCAGTAGATCGGGGACAGCGCGCTCGGATGAGCAGTTCTTC
TRBV9,TRBD2,TRBJ2-3,-,CASSVDTSGGIDTQYF,TGTGCCAGCAGCGTAGATACGAGCGGGGGGATAGATACGCAGTATTTT
TRBV2,TRBD2,TRBJ2-3,-,CASRVGTSGSTDTQYF,TGTGCCAGCAGGGTCGGTACTAGCGGGAGCACAGATACGCAGTATTTT
TRBV7-9,-,TRBJ1-5,-,CASSLGGGAQQPQHF,TGTGCCAGCAGCCTGGGGGGGGGCGCTCAACAGCCCCAGCATTTT
TRBV29-1,-,TRBJ1-1,once,CSVGVGWQGSTEAFF,TGCAGCGTGGGAGTGGGTTGGCAGGGAAGCACTGAAGCTTTCTTT
TRBV7-7,-,TRBJ1-1,-,CASSKQKERVAEAFF,TGTGCCAGCAGCAAGCAGAAGGAAAGGGTCGCTGAAGCTTTCTTT
TRBV11-3,TRBD1,TRBJ2-5,few,CASSLDGGTGEETQYF,TGTGCCAGCAGCTTAGATGGTGGGACAGGGGAGGAGACCCAGTACTTC
TRBV18,-,TRBJ2-5,-,CASSRQETTQYF,TGTGCCAGCTCCCGTCAAGAGACGACCCAGTACTTC
TRBV6-5,TRBD2,TRBJ2-7,-,CASSSGESYEQYF,TGTGCCAGCAGTAGCGGGGAATCCTACGAGCAGTACTTC
TRBV11-2,TRBD2,TRBJ2-7,-,CASSLTSGRAQVGEQYF,TGTGCCAGCAGCTTAACTAGCGGGAGGGCCCAGGTTGGCGAGCAGTACTTC
TRBV4-1,TRBD1,TRBJ1-5,-,CASSQDRRTGGESGSNQPQHF,TGCGCCAGCAGCCAAGATCGGCGGACAGGGGGCGAGTCGGGCAGCAATCAGCCCCAGCATTTT
TRBV12-5,-,TRBJ1-2,-,CASGSPPGAKGYTF,TGTGCTAGTGGTTCGCCCCCAGGGGCGAAAGGCTACACCTTC
TRBV19,TRBD1,TRBJ2-2,-,CASSPQGAVTGELFF,TGTGCCAGTAGTCCCCAGGGGGCGGTCACCGGGGAGCTGTTTTTT
TRBV11-2,-,TRBJ2-1,-,CASSSESWTYNEQFF,TGTGCCAGCAGCTCCGAGAGCTGGACCTACAATGAGCAGTTCTTC
TRBV19,-,TRBJ2-2,-,CASSIDRTGELFF,TGTGCCAGTAGTATAGATCGCACCGGGGAGCTGTTTTTT
TRBV11-2,-,TRBJ2-5,-,CASSPGRLEETQYF,TGTGCCAGCAGCCCCGGACGCTTAGAGGAGACCCAGTACTTC
TRBV19,-,TRBJ1-1,-,CASSQTVGNTEAFF,TGTGCCAGTAGTCAGACAGTGGGGAACACTGAAGCTTTCTTT
TRBV18,-,TRBJ1-6,-,CASSPLGLSSYNSPLHF,TGTGCCAGCTCACCACTCGGTTTATCCTCCTATAATTCACCCCTCCACTTT
TRBV5-5,TRBD1,TRBJ1-5,-,CASSLRLQGVNSNQPQHF,TGTGCCAGCAGCTTGCGGCTACAGGGGGTCAATAGCAATCAGCCCCAGCATTTT
TRBV10-3,TRBD2,TRBJ2-1,-,CAIRGTSDEEQFF,TGTGCCATCAGGGGGACTAGCGACGAAGAGCAGTTCTTC
TRBV4-2,-,TRBJ1-3,-,CASSQILRVSGNTIYF,TGTGCCAGCAGCCAAATCCTAAGGGTCTCTGGAAACACCATATATTTT
TRBV19,TRBD1,TRBJ1-5,-,CASSRGQGAQPQHF,TGTGCCAGTAGTAGGGGACAGGGGGCTCAGCCCCAGCATTTT
TRBV9,TRBD2,TRBJ2-2,-,CASSVLSGTSPGELFF,TGTGCCAGCAGCGTCCTAAGCGGGACCTCCCCCGGGGAGCTGTTTTTT
TRBV7-2,-,TRBJ1-6,-,CASSLDKRANSPLHF,TGTGCCAGCAGCTTAGACAAGCGGGCTAATTCACCCCTCCACTTT
TRBV10-3,-,TRBJ2-2,-,CAISGSSTNTGELFF,TGTGCCATCAGTGGGAGTAGCACGAACACCGGGGAGCTGTTTTTT
TRBV5-4,TRBD2,TRBJ2-5,-,CASSLEASGALYQETQYF,TGTGCCAGCAGCCTGGAGGCTAGCGGGGCTCTGTACCAAGAGACCCAGTACTTC
TRBV7-9,-,TRBJ1-5,-,CASSLSGVQPQHF,TGTGCCAGCAGCTTATCGGGGGTCCAGCCCCAGCATTTT